Listed below are T cell receptor beta chains from one sample, sequenced in a study of Ad26.COV2.S vaccination and SARS-CoV-2 variants. Produced via immunoSEQ multiplex PCR; TCRdb's table is partial and in-frame only. Of approximately 300,000 clones listed, 86% were seen once; the top ten hold 1.9%. This specimen was peripheral blood, taken in a trial of Ad26.COV2.S vaccine versus placebo. These receptors came from a person aged 18-60 years who received the Ad26.COV2.S COVID-19 vaccine or a placebo. CDR3s include the opening cysteine and the closing phenylalanine or tryptophan. Each record gives: V gene, clone size, CDR3 protein. Clone size is stated in some rows and not others, as once, few, many or a class when expanded.

v_call: TRBV19
clone_size: NA
cdr3_aa: CASSPRGRTSGNTIYF

v_call: TRBV7-9
clone_size: NA
cdr3_aa: CASSLGTGLADTQYF

v_call: TRBV27
clone_size: NA
cdr3_aa: CASSVGQEPYEQYF

v_call: TRBV2
clone_size: NA
cdr3_aa: CASSSPEVGDYGYTF

v_call: TRBV19
clone_size: NA
cdr3_aa: CASHRGEKLFF

v_call: TRBV2
clone_size: NA
cdr3_aa: CASRATSGVTDTQYF

v_call: TRBV7-9
clone_size: once
cdr3_aa: CASSLADLRGGAHEQFF

v_call: TRBV3-1/TRBV3-2
clone_size: NA
cdr3_aa: CASSQAYRTGEQYF

v_call: TRBV9
clone_size: NA
cdr3_aa: CASSVGGTDQPQHF

v_call: TRBV10-3
clone_size: NA
cdr3_aa: CAISDPGGANTEAFF

v_call: TRBV7-9
clone_size: NA
cdr3_aa: CASSRQGGTYNEQFF

v_call: TRBV19
clone_size: NA
cdr3_aa: CASSWGLAYNEQFF

v_call: TRBV6-5
clone_size: NA
cdr3_aa: CASSQYSGANVLTF

v_call: TRBV5-5
clone_size: NA
cdr3_aa: CASSSGTSGTGELFF

v_call: TRBV5-1
clone_size: NA
cdr3_aa: CASSFAPSGLNEQFF

v_call: TRBV24-1
clone_size: NA
cdr3_aa: CATSDPTGPGNTGELFF

v_call: TRBV19
clone_size: NA
cdr3_aa: CASSAPSSWDRGRLNQPQHF